These 30 T cell receptor beta chains originate from one sample sequenced in a study of shared clonotypes between healthy human individuals. The naive CD8 subset, CD45RO-negative cells positively selected for CCR7, excluded terminally differentiated effector memory CD45RA+ cells. The assay was immunoSEQ multiplex PCR, and TCRdb's table has in-frame clones only and misses some. The sample has around 1,900,000 clones, about 93% seen once; the top ten hold 1.5% to 2%. Specimen: naive CD8+ T cells from PBMCs. All receptors derive from a man aged 18-30 years in good health. Some clones in this sample may be carry-over from other donors' samples.

V is TRBV7-9 and J is TRBJ2-7, with 10 nucleotides matching TRBD1. V lost 5 bases to trimming and J lost 1 base; unmatched junction nucleotides: 5. Germline V CDR1 and CDR2: SEHNR, FQNEAQ (reference sequence). This CDR3 is built from 15 residues. The CDR3 loop reads CASSAGQGSSYEQYF. CDR3 DNA sequence: TGTGCCAGCAGCGCGGGACAGGGGTCGTCCTACGAGCAGTACTTC.

V and J are TRBV5-1 and TRBJ1-1; 9 nucleotides match TRBD1. The CDR3 is 15 residues long. V lost 5 bases and J lost 5; bases outside the gene matches: 10. Per the germline V gene, CDR1 is SGHRS and CDR2 is YFSETQ. The CDR3 region has the DNA TGCGCCAGCAGAGACACGGGACAGGGTGTAACTGAAGCTTTCTTT. The encoded protein is CASRDTGQGVTEAFF. The full variable domain, completed using reference TRBV5-1 and TRBJ1-1, is KAGVTQTPRYLIKTRGQQVTLSCSPISGHRSVSWYQQTPGQGLQFLFEYFSETQRNKGNFPGRFSGRQFSNSRSEMNVSTLELGDSALYLCASRDTGQGVTEAFFGQGTRLTVV.

With regard to this clone: The same CDR3 is also encoded by other DNA sequences in this sample. The chain links TRBV28 to TRBJ1-1; no clear D gene. The germline V gene has CDR1 MDHEN and CDR2 SYDVKM. Trimming shortened V by 1 base and J by 0 bases, and 6 bases separated the two germline ends. CDR3 length: 14 residues. CDR3 protein: CASSLSIMNTEAFF. In DNA, the CDR3 is TGTGCCAGCAGTTTATCTATCATGAACACTGAAGCTTTCTTT.

The chain is built from TRBV6-6 and TRBJ2-1, with D tentatively TRBD1 (6 bases). Germline values: CDR1 MNHNY, CDR2 SVGAGI (reference sequence). V was shortened by 7 bases and J by 3 bases, with 10 bases between the two germline ends. The CDR3 has 13 amino acids. The CDR3 region has the DNA TGTGCCAGCACCCAACAGGGCTACAATGAGCAGTTCTTC. Its protein is CASTQQGYNEQFF.

In the case of this clone: This same CDR3 is encoded by further DNA sequences in the sample. The chain joins TRBV25-1 to TRBJ2-1; 7 nucleotides line up with TRBD1. Losses at the gene ends were 1 base for V and 6 bases for J; bases not matched to a gene: 0. This CDR3 region has 13 residues. The germline V gene encodes CDR1 MGHDK and CDR2 SYGVNS. The CDR3 protein is CASSESGGNEQFF. The CDR3 DNA sequence: TGTGCCAGCAGTGAATCAGGGGGCAATGAGCAGTTCTTC.

This rearrangement joins TRBV29-1 to TRBJ2-7; TRBD2 agrees at 10 bases. Germline V gene data show CDR1 as SQVTM and CDR2 as ANQGSEA. The CDR3 has 16 residues. The V gene end was trimmed by 8 bases and the J gene end by 5 bases; junction bases not matched to a gene: 18. CDR3 DNA: TGCAGCCGTGGGGAGAAGCGGGAGGGCGTCCTGAACGAGCAGTACTTC. Translating it yields CSRGEKREGVLNEQYF.

The chain employs TRBV28 and TRBJ1-2, with D possibly TRBD1 on 6 matching bases. There are 16 residues in the CDR3. The germline CDR1 and CDR2 sequences are MDHEN and SYDVKM. V was clipped by 2 bases and J by 8 bases, with 21 bases between them. This CDR3 reads CASSLEGGGGYEGYTF. CDR3 nucleotides: TGTGCCAGCAGTTTAGAGGGGGGAGGAGGATATGAAGGCTACACCTTC.

The chain couples TRBV7-2 to TRBJ1-4; 9 positions agree with TRBD1. The junction had 9 bases not matched to a gene; V was cut back by 5 bases and J by 8 bases. The CDR3 spans 15 residues. The germline V gene encodes CDR1 SGHTA and CDR2 FQGNSA. CDR3 nucleotides: TGTGCCAGCAGCCCAAAATCCGGGACAGGGGAAAAACTGTTTTTT. It is translated as CASSPKSGTGEKLFF. The variable domain in full, with the rest retrieved from reference TRBV7-2 and TRBJ1-4, is GAGVSQSPSNKVTEKGKDVELRCDPISGHTALYWYRQSLGQGLEFLIYFQGNSAPDKSGLPSDRFSAERTGGSVSTLTIQRTQQEDSAVYLCASSPKSGTGEKLFFGSGTQLSVL.

This chain uses TRBV11-2 with TRBJ2-1; D might be TRBD2 (6 bases). Trimming left V 1 base short and J 8 bases short, with 18 bases between. The germline V gene encodes CDR1 SGHAT and CDR2 FQNNGV. The CDR3 contains 16 residues. The DNA for the CDR3 is TGTGCCAGCAGCTTAGGCCCTAGCGAAACAGCACATGAGCAGTTCTTC. This encodes CASSLGPSETAHEQFF.

In the case of this clone: This specimen includes other DNA sequences encoding the same CDR3. The V call is TRBV28, the J call TRBJ1-3; no reliable D call. The CDR3 contains 16 residues. Germline V lookup: CDR1 MDHEN, CDR2 SYDVKM. The V and J ends lost 2 bases and 0 bases respectively, with 11 bases between them. The CDR3 sequence is CASSLEDSNSGNTIYF. The CDR3, as DNA: TGTGCCAGCAGTTTAGAGGACTCTAACTCTGGAAACACCATATATTTT.

This clone was counted only a few times. The sample carries other DNA sequences with the same CDR3. The CDR3: CASTPSSYNEQFF. CDR3 nucleotides: TGTGCCAGCACCCCGAGCTCCTACAATGAGCAGTTCTTC. V usage is TRBV27 and J usage is TRBJ2-1; D not certain. In germline, CDR1 is MNHEY, CDR2 SMNVEV (reference sequence). Trimming shortened V by 7 bases and J by 0 bases, and 7 bases separated the two germline ends. This CDR3 is 13 amino acids long.

This chain links TRBV4-1 with TRBJ2-5; TRBD2 matches at 8 bases. Matching the DNA end better, TRBJ2-7 makes the J call doubtful. Germline V gives CDR1 MGHRA, CDR2 YSYEKL. The CDR3 length is 15 residues. The CDR3 sequence is CASSHKAGGWDEQYF. CDR3 sequence (DNA): TGCGCCAGCAGCCATAAGGCGGGAGGTTGGGACGAGCAGTACTTC.

Here the CDR3 DNA reads TGTGCTAGTGGTTTTTCCCGGGCGGGCCGAGGGACAGATACGCAGTATTTT. Amino acid sequence: CASGFSRAGRGTDTQYF. This chain joins TRBV12-5 and TRBJ2-3; D is possibly TRBD2 (5 bases). V gave up 3 bases and J gave up 3 bases, with 19 bases separating them. The CDR3 runs 17 residues. Germline-derived CDR1 and CDR2 are LGHNT and FRNRAP.

The V call is TRBV29-1, the J call TRBJ2-2, with D perhaps assigned TRBD1 or TRBD2 (5 bases each). CDR3 length: 17 residues. Germline loops: CDR1 SQVTM, CDR2 ANQGSEA. The V end was cut by 5 bases, the J end by 2 bases, with 21 bases between. CDR3 in amino acids: CSVRGEEEVFNTGELFF. The DNA for the CDR3 is TGCAGCGTTCGGGGCGAAGAGGAGGTTTTTAACACCGGGGAGCTGTTTTTT.

The J gene is TRBJ2-1, the V gene TRBV7-9; 10 bases agree with TRBD1. Germline CDR1 SEHNR, CDR2 FQNEAQ (reference sequence). J lost 8 bases, V lost 6 bases, and 16 bases had no gene match. The CDR3 is 17 residues long. CDR3 sequence reads: CASRSTTGQGTLDEQFF. The CDR3 bases are TGTGCCAGCAGGTCAACCACGGGACAGGGGACTCTAGATGAGCAGTTCTTC. The whole variable domain, filled in from reference TRBV7-9 and TRBJ2-1, reads DTGVSQNPRHKITKRGQNVTFRCDPISEHNRLYWYRQTLGQGPEFLTYFQNEAQLEKSRLLSDRFSAERPKGSFSTLEIQRTEQGDSAMYLCASRSTTGQGTLDEQFFGPGTRLTVL.

In this sample, this clone turned up once. The chain carries TRBV9 and TRBJ2-7; a weak D match, TRBD2 (7 bases). Germline V gives CDR1 SGDLS, CDR2 YYNGEE. V lost 0 bases and J 2 bases, leaving 12 bases between the germline ends. There are 15 residues in the CDR3. CDR3 sequence reads: CASSVGRGGPYEQYF. DNA of the CDR3: TGTGCCAGCAGCGTAGGGCGCGGGGGCCCCTACGAGCAGTACTTC.

The chain is built from TRBV7-9 and TRBJ1-3; TRBD1 is a possible D gene (5 bases). This CDR3 contains 14 residues. Between the trimmed V and J ends, which lost 5 bases and 8 bases, there was a span of 16 bases. Germline V gives CDR1 SEHNR, CDR2 FQNEAQ (reference sequence). The CDR3 DNA sequence: TGTGCCAGCAGCCCAAGCCTCGGAGGGGACACCATATATTTT. Translating gives CASSPSLGGDTIYF.

The V gene is TRBV6-5, the J gene TRBJ2-2, with a weak D call TRBD2 (5 bases). Germline lookup yields CDR1 MNHEY and CDR2 SVGAGI. The CDR3 consists of 15 residues. V lost 4 bases and J 9 bases, leaving 18 bases between the germline ends. CDR3 sequence: CASSSLPGLARELFF. CDR3 coding DNA: TGTGCCAGCAGTTCACTACCCGGACTCGCCCGGGAGCTGTTTTTT.

J is TRBJ2-1 and V is TRBV19; 7 bases line up with TRBD2. CDR1 LNHDA and CDR2 SQIVND come from the germline V gene (reference sequence). This CDR3 is built from 15 residues. V was clipped by 3 bases and J by 1 base; unmatched bases: 3. CDR3 region: CASSMASGSYNEQFF. The CDR3 nucleotides are TGTGCCAGTAGTATGGCTAGCGGTTCCTACAATGAGCAGTTCTTC.

This chain connects TRBV7-9 to TRBJ2-3, with TRBD2 matching 8 bases. V dropped 5 bases and J dropped 5; count of bases not matched to a gene: 12. This CDR3 comprises 16 residues. The V gene's germline CDR1 is SEHNR and CDR2 FQNEAQ (reference sequence). The CDR3 DNA reads TGTGCCAGCAGCCGGTATAGCGGGATGCGTGTAGATACGCAGTATTTT. Translation gives CASSRYSGMRVDTQYF. Full variable domain (outside the CDR3, taken from reference TRBV7-9 and TRBJ2-3): DTGVSQNPRHKITKRGQNVTFRCDPISEHNRLYWYRQTLGQGPEFLTYFQNEAQLEKSRLLSDRFSAERPKGSFSTLEIQRTEQGDSAMYLCASSRYSGMRVDTQYFGPGTRLTVL.

This clone was counted a single time. The chain has TRBV28 and TRBJ2-5; 9 nucleotides align to TRBD2. V was clipped by 5 bases and J by 0 bases; unmatched bases: 4. The CDR3 loop spans 15 amino acids. Germline V CDR1 and CDR2: MDHEN, SYDVKM. In nucleotides, the CDR3 is TGTGCCAGCAGTGAGACTAGCGGCTACCAAGAGACCCAGTACTTC. It translates to CASSETSGYQETQYF. Together with reference TRBV28 and TRBJ2-5, the CDR3 gives the full variable domain: DVKVTQSSRYLVKRTGEKVFLECVQDMDHENMFWYRQDPGLGLRLIYFSYDVKMKEKGDIPEGYSVSREKKERFSLILESASTNQTSMYLCASSETSGYQETQYFGPGTRLLVL.

This rearrangement joins TRBV27 to TRBJ2-7, with D possibly being TRBD2 (5 bases). Germline V gene lookup returns CDR1 MNHEY and CDR2 SMNVEV (reference sequence). The germline V and J ends were trimmed by 7 bases and 5 bases, with 15 bases remaining between them. The CDR3 loop spans 13 amino acids. The CDR3 protein is CASKVLTGNEQYF. Here the CDR3 DNA reads TGTGCCAGCAAGGTGTTGACGGGGAACGAGCAGTACTTC.

The chain employs TRBV4-2 and TRBJ2-2, with D perhaps matching TRBD1 (5 bases). The CDR3 loop spans 15 amino acids. Germline lookup yields CDR1 LGHNA and CDR2 YNFKEQ. V lost 0 bases and J 5 bases, leaving 10 bases between the germline ends. As DNA, the CDR3 is TGTGCCAGCAGCCAAGATTTAAGGGGAACCGGGGAGCTGTTTTTT. Amino acid sequence: CASSQDLRGTGELFF.

The chain uses TRBV28 and TRBJ1-2; weak D call: TRBD1 (6 bases). Germline V gene lookup returns CDR1 MDHEN and CDR2 SYDVKM. CDR3 size: 17 residues. Trimming removed 2 bases from V and 0 bases from J, with 16 bases in between. CDR3 protein: CASSLPLDSPSNYGYTF. CDR3 in DNA: TGTGCCAGCAGTTTACCCCTGGACAGCCCTTCTAACTATGGCTACACCTTC.

The chain uses TRBV6-1 and TRBJ1-2; possibly TRBD1 for D (5 bases). Germline V gives CDR1 MNHNS, CDR2 SASEGT. V gave up 4 bases and J gave up 7 bases, with 16 bases separating them. This CDR3 has 14 amino acids. The CDR3 sequence is CASSAKLGVSGYTF. In DNA form, the CDR3 reads TGTGCCAGCAGTGCCAAGTTAGGGGTGTCTGGCTACACCTTC.

This rearrangement joins TRBV27 to TRBJ1-1; a possible D gene is TRBD1 (6 bases). This CDR3 is 14 amino acids long. Per germline, CDR1 MNHEY and CDR2 SMNVEV (reference sequence). V lost 4 bases and J 6 bases, leaving 15 bases between the germline ends. The CDR3 DNA follows: TGTGCCAGCAGTTGGGGGGCGGGATTCGCTGAAGCTTTCTTT. This codes for CASSWGAGFAEAFF.

The rearrangement joins TRBV27 to TRBJ2-3, with 8 bases that match TRBD2. Trimming took 3 bases from V and 4 from J; bases not matched to a gene: 9. Germline CDR1 is MNHEY and CDR2 is SMNVEV (reference sequence). CDR3 length equals 16 residues. The CDR3 here is CASSFLSGGGPDTQYF. The CDR3 DNA sequence: TGTGCCAGCAGTTTCCTCTCGGGAGGGGGGCCAGATACGCAGTATTTT.

The rearrangement links TRBV6-5 to TRBJ2-3, with D perhaps TRBD1 (5 bases). Trimming removed 2 bases at V and 0 bases at J, with 12 bases between. Germline V gives CDR1 MNHEY, CDR2 SVGAGI. The CDR3 is 16 amino acids. The CDR3: CASSYRQGSSTDTQYF. DNA for the CDR3: TGTGCCAGCAGTTACCGCCAGGGCAGTAGCACAGATACGCAGTATTTT.

The chain joins TRBV27 to TRBJ2-2; TRBD2 matches at 10 bases. The CDR3 loop spans 16 amino acids. CDR1 MNHEY and CDR2 SMNVEV come from the germline V gene (reference sequence). The V and J ends lost 6 bases and 1 base, in that order; junction bases with no gene match: 5. The CDR3 sequence is CASRRGTSVNTGELFF. CDR3 DNA: TGTGCCAGCAGGCGTGGGACTAGCGTGAACACCGGGGAGCTGTTTTTT.

A remark on this clone: At the DNA level, this CDR3 is encoded by other sequences in the same sample as well. The genes are TRBV9 and TRBJ2-7; D is undetermined. This CDR3 contains 14 residues. The V end was cut by 0 bases, the J end by 3 bases, with 10 bases between. Germline-derived CDR1 and CDR2 are SGDLS and YYNGEE. The CDR3 here is CASSVAGGNYEQYF. The CDR3 nucleotides are TGTGCCAGCAGCGTAGCGGGCGGAAACTACGAGCAGTACTTC.